This TCR beta chain originates from a study of blood T cell repertoires in COVID-19. This clone was found a few times. How the authors handled the data: How many nucleated cells were present was estimated from reference gene primer amplification. TCRdb's table, derived via immunoSEQ multiplex PCR, lists solely in-frame clones and lacks some. That table supplies the V and J calls and clone size; D and trimming were determined from the DNA. The sample includes approximately 150,000 clones, around 80% of them seen just once. This sequence originates from a middle-aged man with acute COVID-19. Source material: PBMCs or T cells enriched from blood (not recorded which).

Written as DNA, the CDR3 is TGTGCCAGCAGCCTACACCAGTCCAATGAGCAGTTCTTC. It codes for CASSLHQSNEQFF. V gene TRBV7-8 combines with J gene TRBJ2-1; no firm D call. Germline lookup yields CDR1 SGHVS and CDR2 FQNEAQ. This CDR3 contains 13 residues. V was clipped by 5 bases and J by 6 bases, with 11 bases between them.